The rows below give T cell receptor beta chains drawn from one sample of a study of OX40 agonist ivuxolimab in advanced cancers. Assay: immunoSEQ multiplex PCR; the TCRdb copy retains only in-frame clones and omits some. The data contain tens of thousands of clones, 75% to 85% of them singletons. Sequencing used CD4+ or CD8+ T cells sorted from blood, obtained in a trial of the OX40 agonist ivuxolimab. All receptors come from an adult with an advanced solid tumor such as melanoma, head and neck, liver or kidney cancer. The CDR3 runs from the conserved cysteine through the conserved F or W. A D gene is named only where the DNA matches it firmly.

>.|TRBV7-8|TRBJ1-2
CASSHWGAEYGYTF
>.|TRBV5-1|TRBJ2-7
CASSLRDEQYF
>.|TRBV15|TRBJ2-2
CATSTLGGRGELFF
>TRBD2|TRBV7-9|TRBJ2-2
CASSLNLAGGSTGELFF
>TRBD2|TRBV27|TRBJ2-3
CASSPRTSGTDTQYF
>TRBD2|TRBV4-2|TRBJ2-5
CASSQPGLEETQYF
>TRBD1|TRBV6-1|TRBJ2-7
CASSVGQDTSYEQYF
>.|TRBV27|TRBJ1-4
CASSFGRQMGKLFF
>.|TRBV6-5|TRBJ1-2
CASSYLTANYGYTF
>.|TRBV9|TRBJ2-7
CASSVGHGSYEQYF
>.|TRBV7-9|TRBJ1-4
CASSPSWQGMTEKLFF
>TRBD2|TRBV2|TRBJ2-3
CANVLAGESTDTQYF
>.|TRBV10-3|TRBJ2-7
CATMNYEQYF
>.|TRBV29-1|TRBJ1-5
CSVVTADDSNQPQHF
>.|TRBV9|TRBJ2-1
CASSGRGGRNYNEQFF
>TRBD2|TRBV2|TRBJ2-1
CASSERSRTSGSNEQFF
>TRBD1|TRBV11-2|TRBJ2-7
CASSTGTGWEQYF
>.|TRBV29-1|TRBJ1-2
CSVELGDYGYTF
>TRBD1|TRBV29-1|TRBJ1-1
CSAPAGTGGNTEAFF
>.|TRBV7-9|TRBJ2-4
CASSPTFPGGKNIQYF
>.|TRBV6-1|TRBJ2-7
CASWRGYSYEQYF
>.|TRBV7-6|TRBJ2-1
CASSSGYNEQFF
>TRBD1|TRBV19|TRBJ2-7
CASSIGQGLEQYF
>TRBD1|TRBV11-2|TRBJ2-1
CASSIGTGGMSYNEQFF
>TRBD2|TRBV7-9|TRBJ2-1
CASSLIGLAGSYNEQFF
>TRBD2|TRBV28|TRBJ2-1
CASSFLAGVNNEQFF
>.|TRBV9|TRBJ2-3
CASSVETVQDTQYF
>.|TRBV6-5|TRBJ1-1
CASLQGMNTEAFF
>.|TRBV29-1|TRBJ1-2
CSVEDLRDLDYGYTF
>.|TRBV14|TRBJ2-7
CASSQAGFQAYEQYF
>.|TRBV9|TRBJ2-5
CASSRHRGQTQYF
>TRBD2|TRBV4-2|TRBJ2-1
CASSQDLRREGRSYNEQFF
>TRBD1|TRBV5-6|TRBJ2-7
CASSKTGGLNEQYF
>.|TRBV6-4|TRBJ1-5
CASSQQPENQPQHF
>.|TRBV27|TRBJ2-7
CASSLGAMGPSYEQYF
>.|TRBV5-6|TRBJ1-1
CASSTAGWETEAFF
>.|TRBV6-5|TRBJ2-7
CASSYGIGSYEQYF
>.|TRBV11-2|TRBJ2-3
CASRRFGGPTDTQYF
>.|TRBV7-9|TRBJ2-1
CASSPRQEQFF
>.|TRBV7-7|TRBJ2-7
CASSPPGREEQYF
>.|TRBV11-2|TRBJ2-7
CASGSPPYEQYF